The 15 T cell receptor beta chains below all came from one sample that was sequenced in a study of shared clonotypes between healthy human individuals. Naivety among CD8 cells was defined by CD45RO negativity and positive CCR7 selection, thereby excluding terminally differentiated effector memory CD45RA+ cells. Clones were read by immunoSEQ multiplex PCR, and TCRdb kept only the in-frame ones, dropping some. Altogether more than 500,000 clones are present, 85% to 95% being singletons, with the ten largest covering approximately 0.11%. Material for sequencing was naive CD8+ T cells sorted from blood. Every receptor here comes from a woman aged 25 to 39 in good health.

The chain recombines TRBV6-5 with TRBJ2-2; possibly TRBD2 for D (6 bases). The V gene lost 2 bases and the J gene lost 2 bases, with 9 bases spanning the gap. The CDR3 spans 15 residues. Looked up from germline, CDR1 is MNHEY and CDR2 is SVGAGI. CDR3 DNA sequence: TGTGCCAGCAGTTACGATAGCGGAAACACCGGGGAGCTGTTTTTT. The encoded protein is CASSYDSGNTGELFF.

This chain joins TRBV2 and TRBJ2-2; D is ambiguous. This CDR3 comprises 11 residues. V was pared by 7 bases and J by 4 bases, with 4 bases between. Per germline, CDR1 SNHLY and CDR2 FYNNEI. The chain's CDR3 is CASKSTGELFF. The CDR3, as DNA: TGTGCCAGCAAAAGCACCGGGGAGCTGTTTTTT.

The V gene is TRBV7-1, the J gene TRBJ2-7; 9 positions agree with TRBD2. TRBV7-1 is an ORF, with its function uncertain. This CDR3 spans 15 amino acids. Trimming cost V 5 bases and J 3 bases; bases outside gene matches: 8. CDR3 loop: CASSENLSGSYEQYF. The CDR3 nucleotides read TGTGCCAGCAGCGAGAACCTTAGCGGGAGCTACGAGCAGTACTTC.

This chain uses TRBV19 with TRBJ1-2; no definite D call. Germline V gene sequence: CDR1 LNHDA, CDR2 SQIVND (reference sequence). This CDR3 has 12 residues. The ends were cut back, 9 bases at V and 0 bases at J, with 8 bases in the middle. The CDR3 nucleotides read TGTGCCAGCCTTACAGCTAACTATGGCTACACCTTC. It specifies CASLTANYGYTF.

The chain recombines TRBV4-2 with TRBJ1-2, with a possible D match to TRBD1 (5 bases). There are 15 residues in the CDR3. Trimming took 3 bases from V and 4 from J, leaving 15 bases between them. Germline loops: CDR1 LGHNA, CDR2 YNFKEQ. CDR3 loop: CASSHQLQGAYGYTF. The CDR3 nucleotides are TGTGCCAGCAGCCATCAACTCCAGGGAGCCTATGGCTACACCTTC.

This chain joins TRBV4-1 and TRBJ1-1; 8 nucleotides match TRBD1. Germline V gene data show CDR1 as MGHRA and CDR2 as YSYEKL. Losses at the gene ends were 3 bases for V and 7 bases for J; bases not matched to a gene: 7. The CDR3 consists of 14 residues. Written as DNA, the CDR3 is TGCGCCAGCAGCCAGAACAGGGGGTCTCATGAAGCTTTCTTT. Its protein is CASSQNRGSHEAFF.

This clone was observed a single time. The rearrangement joins TRBV27 to TRBJ2-2; no clear D. Germline V gene data show CDR1 as MNHEY and CDR2 as SMNVEV (reference sequence). V gave up 5 bases and J gave up 6 bases, with 10 bases separating them. This CDR3 has 13 residues. CDR3 loop: CASSPTRAGELFF. CDR3 sequence (DNA): TGTGCCAGCAGTCCCACCCGAGCCGGGGAGCTGTTTTTT.

This clone was seen a single time. This rearrangement joins TRBV7-9 to TRBJ2-2, with 7 nucleotides matching TRBD1. CDR3 length equals 15 residues. The V segment lost 5 bases and the J segment 4 bases; nucleotides outside the gene matches: 7. Per germline, CDR1 SEHNR and CDR2 FQNEAQ (reference sequence). CDR3 in amino acids: CASSVPGQITGELFF. The DNA of the CDR3 is TGTGCCAGCAGCGTCCCGGGACAGATCACCGGGGAGCTGTTTTTT.

V is TRBV25-1 and J is TRBJ2-5; D is possibly TRBD1 (6 bases). The J call may be wrong; the DNA end is better matched by TRBJ2-7. Per germline, CDR1 MGHDK and CDR2 SYGVNS. This CDR3 has 12 residues. In DNA form, the CDR3 reads TGTGCCAGCAGTTACAGGGTGGACGAGCAGTACTTC. Residues: CASSYRVDEQYF.

A note on this clone: Other DNA sequences within the sample encode an identical CDR3. The genes are TRBV27 and TRBJ2-2; TRBD1 matches at 11 bases. Germline CDR1 and CDR2: MNHEY and SMNVEV (reference sequence). V lost 3 bases, J lost 8 bases, and 2 bases stayed unmatched. The CDR3 length is 14 residues. CDR3 in DNA: TGTGCCAGCAGTTTGGGACAGGGGGTAGGGGAGCTGTTTTTT. The encoded protein is CASSLGQGVGELFF.

The rearrangement uses TRBV9 and TRBJ2-2, with TRBD2 matching 9 bases. The trim removed 0 bases at V and 2 bases at J, leaving 8 bases unmatched. This CDR3 is built from 18 residues. Germline loops: CDR1 SGDLS, CDR2 YYNGEE. The CDR3 reads CASSVALLAGQNTGELFF. As DNA, the CDR3 is TGTGCCAGCAGCGTAGCTCTCCTAGCGGGACAAAACACCGGGGAGCTGTTTTTT.

The CDR3 DNA reads TGCAGTGCGGTCCTTGATGAGCAGTTCTTC. Amino acids: CSAVLDEQFF. The rearrangement links TRBV20-1 to TRBJ2-1; D uncertain. CDR1 is DFQATT, CDR2 SNEGSKA, per germline (reference sequence). Trimming removed 6 bases at V and 8 bases at J, with 8 bases between. The CDR3 consists of 10 residues.

The rearrangement joins TRBV7-6 to TRBJ2-2; D gene ambiguous. Trimming left V 5 bases short and J 2 bases short, with 6 bases between. The CDR3 consists of 13 residues. CDR1 and CDR2 from the germline V gene are SGHVS and FNYEAQ. CDR3 residues: CASSAHNTGELFF. DNA for the CDR3: TGTGCCAGCAGCGCGCACAACACCGGGGAGCTGTTTTTT.

The CDR3 DNA reads as TGTGCCAGCAGTTTCGCTAGCGGGAGAGGCGAGCAGTACTTC. Protein product: CASSFASGRGEQYF. The chain is built from TRBV28 and TRBJ2-7; the match to TRBD2 covers 10 bases. J lost 6 bases, V lost 3 bases, and 5 bases had no gene match. Germline lookup yields CDR1 MDHEN and CDR2 SYDVKM. CDR3 length: 14 residues.

The gene calls are TRBV5-6 and TRBJ2-7, with D unresolved. The CDR3 has 12 amino acids. Trimming removed 4 bases at V and 3 bases at J, with 8 bases between. Germline lookup yields CDR1 SGHDT and CDR2 YYEEEE. Written as DNA, the CDR3 is TGTGCCAGCAGCATGGGTCTCTACGAGCAGTACTTC. It translates to CASSMGLYEQYF. Complete variable domain (other parts from reference TRBV5-6 and TRBJ2-7): DAGVTQSPTHLIKTRGQQVTLRCSPKSGHDTVSWYQQALGQGPQFIFQYYEEEERQRGNFPDRFSGHQFPNYSSELNVNALLLGDSALYLCASSMGLYEQYFGPGTRLTVT.